The clone carrying this TCR beta chain was seen ten or more times. This entry comes from a study of identical twins. In TCRdb, the 5' RACE reads were re-called with MiXCR into one record per CDR3 protein. Of over 550,000 distinct CDR3 sequences listed, roughly 7.2% are singletons. Germline trimming cut 0 bases from V and 3 bases from J; bases unmatched to any gene: 3. CDR3 length equals 16 residues. Germline V gives CDR1 LNHNV, CDR2 YYDKDF (reference sequence). These sequences were also reported in another study, on yellow fever vaccine responses in identical twins.

This receptor was taken from a woman younger than 35 in good health. Sequencing used PBMCs. The genes are TRBV15 and TRBJ2-1; TRBD2 agrees at 9 bases. CDR3 nucleotides: TGTGCCACCAGCAGAGATCAACTAGCGGGCTACAATGAGCAGTTCTTC. Amino acid sequence: CATSRDQLAGYNEQFF.